The T cell receptor beta chain described here comes from a study of T cell changes during pregnancy in multiple sclerosis. The length of the CDR3 is 12 residues. Trimming shortened V by 5 bases and J by 4 bases, and 7 bases separated the two germline ends. Germline V gene lookup returns CDR1 MNHEY and CDR2 SMNVEV (reference sequence). The assay was immunoSEQ multiplex PCR, and TCRdb's table has in-frame clones only and misses some. The table shows around 80,000 clones, with around 94% occurring only once. Material: peripheral blood, obtained in the second trimester of pregnancy. The V call is TRBV27, the J call TRBJ2-3; D not certain. This sequence originates from a female donor in good health, enrolled as a control in a pregnancy study. The DNA of the CDR3 is TGTGCCAGCAGTCAATCCCCAGATACGCAGTATTTT. Protein sequence: CASSQSPDTQYF.